This TCR beta chain was identified during a study of cytomegalovirus exposure and HLA in healthy donors. Whole-study results and caveats: Excluded: some indistinguishable V segments such as TRBV6-2 and TRBV6-3. The study flagged some 170 TCR beta chains as cytomegalovirus-associated.

Primers included in the PCR were 60 Vbeta and 13 Jbeta primers. Measured with immunoSEQ multiplex PCR; TCRdb has only the in-frame clones, and not every one. The data show under 200,000 clones, about three quarters seen once. Germline CDR1 reads SGHTA; CDR2 reads FQGTGA. The length of the CDR3 is 16 residues. J was trimmed by 8 bases and V by 2 bases; bases with no gene match: 11. As for this clone: Its antigen is unidentified.

The gene calls are TRBV7-3 and TRBJ2-1; the match to TRBD2 covers 8 bases. Sequencing used PBMCs. This TCR was sampled from a girl between 10 and 17 years old in good health and CMV-seronegative. CDR3 loop: CASSLSTSGPFYEQFF. The CDR3 nucleotides are TGTGCCAGCAGCTTATCTACTAGCGGTCCCTTCTATGAGCAGTTCTTC.